This T cell receptor (beta chain) came from a study of blood T cells in healthy people across ages. Study-wide results and caveats: Among T cells, TCR beta diversity per million cells dropped roughly linearly as age rose.

Comment on this clonotype: Its antigen remains unidentified.

Individuals who donated were healthy Caucasians from Russia aged about 6 to 100. Sample-barcoded 5' priming and a J-beta primer mix drove a second PCR of roughly 7 to 11 cycles. Through a template-switch adaptor with 12 random nucleotides, each cDNA molecule received a tag. Each sample provided no less than 3 million CDR3-containing paired-end reads. TCRdb independently ran MiXCR on the 5' RACE reads; one entry per CDR3 protein. The profile shows approximately 1.5 million distinct CDR3 sequences, 40% to 45% of them singletons. The sequence was collected from a woman aged 18-29 years in good health. The sample taken for sequencing was blood.

The DNA for the CDR3 is TGTGCCAGCAGCGAAAGGGTAGCACGAGGCTACACCTTC. This gives the protein CASSERVARGYTF. The J gene is TRBJ1-2, the V gene TRBV7-2; D ambiguous. Trimming cost V 5 bases and J 8 bases, with 15 bases left between them. CDR1 SGHTA and CDR2 FQGNSA come from the germline V gene. This CDR3 has 13 residues.